This record concerns one T cell receptor beta chain sequence. The target antigen is unknown. This sample is part of a study of cytotoxic CD8 clonotypes in ibrutinib-treated CLL. Study findings and constraints: Baseline levels of clonality went above those of age-matched healthy donors and moved with circulating CD8+ T-cell counts. Public clonotypes showed up rarely, and on treatment they shrank or held steady.

Libraries were prepared by immunoSEQ multiplex PCR; TCRdb keeps only in-frame clonotypes and omits some of them. This sample has 27,000 or so clones; roughly 85% occur once, and the top ten carry 6.5% to 8%. The origin of this receptor is a human donor with chronic lymphocytic leukemia. The sample was PBMCs, taken after 24 months of ibrutinib treatment.

CDR3 sequence reads: CASSLTRGTLGETQYF. The CDR3 DNA reads as TGCGCCAGCAGCTTAACCAGGGGGACCTTAGGAGAGACCCAGTACTTC. The chain joins TRBV4-1 to TRBJ2-5; 7 nucleotides line up with TRBD1. This CDR3 contains 16 residues. Germline lookup yields CDR1 MGHRA and CDR2 YSYEKL. J lost 4 bases, V lost 5 bases, and 13 bases had no gene match.